These T cell receptor beta chains were read from a single sample in a study of blood T cell repertoires in COVID-19. Sequencing was performed with immunoSEQ multiplex PCR; in TCRdb, only in-frame clones are kept and a portion is missing. The top ten clones hold approximately 29% of a sample with about 100,000 clones, about 80% of them seen once. Sequenced sample: peripheral blood. These receptors were collected from a man aged 65-85 years with active or convalescent COVID-19. The CDR3 runs from the conserved cysteine through the conserved F or W. The order of the fields is CDR3 length, clone size, J gene, V gene, D gene, CDR3 DNA, CDR3 protein. A D gene is named only where the DNA matches it firmly. The size entry is marked missing in some rows and otherwise reads once, few, many or a size class.

length: 14; size: -; J: TRBJ2-7; V: TRBV30; D: TRBD2; DNA: TGTGCCTGGAGTGGGCTGGAGGGAGGGTACGAGCAGTACTTC; CDR3: CAWSGLEGGYEQYF
length: 14; size: medium-sized; J: TRBJ2-7; V: TRBV11-2; D: -; DNA: TGTGCCAGCAGACTCGAGGTGCGGGGTTACGAGCAGTACTTC; CDR3: CASRLEVRGYEQYF
length: 13; size: once; J: TRBJ1-1; V: TRBV10-2; D: -; DNA: TGCGCCAGCAGATACATGGGAGGCACTGAAGCTTTCTTT; CDR3: CASRYMGGTEAFF
length: 15; size: -; J: TRBJ2-3; V: TRBV19; D: TRBD1; DNA: TGTGCCAGTAGTGACAGGGGAGATAGCACAGATACGCAGTATTTT; CDR3: CASSDRGDSTDTQYF
length: 12; size: -; J: TRBJ1-2; V: TRBV29-1; D: -; DNA: TGCAGCGTTGACCCGACAGGCTATGGCTACACCTTC; CDR3: CSVDPTGYGYTF
length: 13; size: -; J: TRBJ1-1; V: TRBV6-5; D: -; DNA: TGTGCCAGCACTCGACGGAGGGAGGCTGAAGCTTTCTTT; CDR3: CASTRRREAEAFF
length: 13; size: -; J: TRBJ1-1; V: TRBV7-8; D: -; DNA: TGTGCCAGCAGCCTAGGACAGAGCACTGAAGCTTTCTTT; CDR3: CASSLGQSTEAFF
length: 15; size: -; J: TRBJ2-7; V: TRBV5-1; D: -; DNA: TGCGCCAGCAGCCTCGGGAGTGGGTTAAGCTACGAGCAGTACTTC; CDR3: CASSLGSGLSYEQYF
length: 12; size: -; J: TRBJ1-2; V: TRBV5-1; D: TRBD1; DNA: TGCGCCAGCAGTTCGACAGGGGATGGCTACACCTTC; CDR3: CASSSTGDGYTF
length: 15; size: once; J: TRBJ2-3; V: TRBV7-2; D: TRBD2; DNA: TGTGCCAGCAGCTCGCTAGCGGGGGGCACAGATACGCAGTATTTT; CDR3: CASSSLAGGTDTQYF
length: 16; size: -; J: TRBJ1-5; V: TRBV4-2; D: -; DNA: TGTGCCAGCAGCCAAGAAGCGAGGGCCACTAATCAGCCCCAGCATTTT; CDR3: CASSQEARATNQPQHF
length: 13; size: -; J: TRBJ1-2; V: TRBV18; D: TRBD1; DNA: TGTGCCAGCTCACCGGACAGGGACTATGGCTACACCTTC; CDR3: CASSPDRDYGYTF
length: 15; size: -; J: TRBJ1-1; V: TRBV5-5; D: TRBD1; DNA: TGTGCCAGCAGCTCTACCGGACAGGGTGGGGCTGAAGCTTTCTTT; CDR3: CASSSTGQGGAEAFF
length: 15; size: -; J: TRBJ1-5; V: TRBV19; D: TRBD1; DNA: TGTGCCAGTAGTCCTGACAGGGCGCGCAATCAGCCCCAGCATTTT; CDR3: CASSPDRARNQPQHF
length: 15; size: -; J: TRBJ1-4; V: TRBV7-9; D: TRBD1; DNA: TGTGCCAGCAGCTTACGGACAGGGGTTGATGAAAAACTGTTTTTT; CDR3: CASSLRTGVDEKLFF
length: 11; size: -; J: TRBJ2-3; V: TRBV30; D: -; DNA: TGTGCCTGGAGGGGGGGAGATACGCAGTATTTT; CDR3: CAWRGGDTQYF
length: 13; size: -; J: TRBJ1-1; V: TRBV4-1; D: TRBD1; DNA: TGCGCCAGCCTCGGACAGGCGAACACTGAAGCTTTCTTT; CDR3: CASLGQANTEAFF
length: 14; size: -; J: TRBJ1-1; V: TRBV11-3; D: TRBD1; DNA: TGTGCCAGCAGCCCGGGACAGGGGGGTACTGAAGCTTTCTTT; CDR3: CASSPGQGGTEAFF
length: 16; size: -; J: TRBJ2-1; V: TRBV24-1; D: -; DNA: TGTGCCACCAGTGACGTGGGCGGGGCAACCCTCAATGAGCAGTTCTTC; CDR3: CATSDVGGATLNEQFF
length: 14; size: medium-sized; J: TRBJ1-3; V: TRBV29-1; D: -; DNA: TGCAGCGTGGGACGGGGGGGAACTGGAAACACCATATATTTT; CDR3: CSVGRGGTGNTIYF
length: 15; size: -; J: TRBJ1-1; V: TRBV7-3; D: TRBD1; DNA: TGTGCCAGCAGCCACGGGACAGGGGGTGGGACTGAAGCTTTCTTT; CDR3: CASSHGTGGGTEAFF
length: 14; size: -; J: TRBJ2-7; V: TRBV6-5; D: TRBD1; DNA: TGTGCCAGCAGTTTGACAGGGGAAACCTACGAGCAGTACTTC; CDR3: CASSLTGETYEQYF
length: 11; size: -; J: TRBJ2-1; V: TRBV12-3/TRBV12-4; D: -; DNA: TGTGCCAGCAGTTTGAGGGATGAGCAGTTCTTC; CDR3: CASSLRDEQFF
length: 15; size: -; J: TRBJ2-7; V: TRBV7-2; D: TRBD1; DNA: TGTGCCAGCAGCGCAACCGGGACAGGGAGCTACGAGCAGTACTTC; CDR3: CASSATGTGSYEQYF
length: 18; size: few; J: TRBJ1-3; V: TRBV3-1/TRBV3-2; D: TRBD1; DNA: TGTGCCAGCAGCCCGTTACACCCGACAGGGCTCGGTGGAAACACCATATATTTT; CDR3: CASSPLHPTGLGGNTIYF